This entry lists 4 T cell receptor beta chains sequenced from one sample in a study of cytomegalovirus exposure and HLA in healthy donors. Researchers ran the PCR with 60 Vbeta and 13 Jbeta primers. Using immunoSEQ multiplex PCR, the repertoire was profiled, and TCRdb retains in-frame clones only, with some absent. Among about 120,000 clones listed, approximately 80% were seen once. The sample taken for sequencing was PBMCs. All receptors come from a man aged 50 to 60 in good health and CMV-seronegative.

The J gene is TRBJ1-4, the V gene TRBV10-3; weak D call: TRBD1 (5 bases). Germline V gene lookup returns CDR1 ENHRY and CDR2 SYGVKD. Trimming took 0 bases from V and 2 from J, leaving 13 bases between them. The CDR3 consists of 17 residues. Here the CDR3 reads CAISESQGLGTNEKLFF. Written as DNA, the CDR3 is TGTGCCATCAGTGAGTCGCAGGGATTGGGGACTAATGAAAAACTGTTTTTT.

The CDR3: CASSLSGGAVINEQFF. The CDR3 DNA reads TGTGCCAGCAGCTTAAGCGGGGGGGCCGTCATCAATGAGCAGTTCTTC. The chain links TRBV7-2 to TRBJ2-1; 10 positions agree with TRBD2. Trimming removed 2 bases from V and 6 bases from J; junction bases left unmatched: 7. The germline gives CDR1 SGHTA, CDR2 FQGNSA. The CDR3 runs to 16 residues.

The genes are TRBV7-8 and TRBJ2-1, with 12 bases lining up with TRBD2. CDR3 size: 19 residues. Germline V gene lookup returns CDR1 SGHVS and CDR2 FQNEAQ. Unmatched junction bases numbered 11, after V lost 5 bases and J lost 0 bases. CDR3 region: CASSPSGTSGWSSYNEQFF. CDR3 bases: TGTGCCAGCAGCCCCTCGGGGACTAGCGGGTGGAGCTCCTACAATGAGCAGTTCTTC.

This clone was seen just once. CDR3 coding DNA: TGTGCCAGCAGCCCAGCCGGGACTCCGAACACTGAAGCTTTCTTT. Translation: CASSPAGTPNTEAFF. The chain carries TRBV14 and TRBJ1-1; the D gene is possibly TRBD1 (5 bases). The CDR3 is 15 amino acids. V lost 4 bases and J lost 1, with 13 bases in between. CDR1 SGHDN and CDR2 FVKESK come from the germline V gene.